Listed here are 8 T cell receptor beta chains from one sample, sequenced in a study of vaccination and CD4 T cells after COVID-19. Treatment given: approximately nine-day PBMC culture with coronavirus spike peptide pools or control peptides (ViraFEST assay). Their specific antigens are unknown. Cultured CD4+ T-cell DNA underwent Oncomine TCR Beta short-read sequencing. One entry per CDR3 protein, called by TCRdb with MiXCR from the PCR reads. The data contain about 16,000 distinct CDR3 sequences, less than 60% of them singletons. The specimen sequenced was CD4+ T cells from blood, cultured in vitro. The source of these receptors is a human donor who had recovered from COVID-19.

This clonotype was picked up a small number of times. This chain joins TRBV30 and TRBJ2-7, with D unclear. The germline V gene has CDR1 GTSNPN and CDR2 SVGIG (reference sequence). This CDR3 spans 14 amino acids. The ends were cut back, 1 base at V and 3 bases at J, with 13 bases in the middle. CDR3 loop: CAWSGEGRFYEQYF. CDR3 nucleotide sequence: TGTGCCTGGAGTGGGGAAGGGCGGTTCTACGAGCAGTACTTC.

V gene TRBV3-1 combines with J gene TRBJ1-6; possible D gene TRBD1, 5 bases. Germline assignment: CDR1 LGHDT and CDR2 YNNKEL (reference sequence). V was cut by 6 bases and J by 4 bases, with 13 bases left in between. The CDR3 sequence is 15 residues long. CDR3 in DNA: TGTGCCAGCAGGCTCCTGACAGCATATAATTCACCCCTCCACTTT. Protein: CASRLLTAYNSPLHF.

This sequence joins TRBV20-1 and TRBJ2-5; 9 bases agree with TRBD2. V lost 0 bases, J lost 5 bases, and 7 bases stayed unmatched. Germline lookup yields CDR1 DFQATT and CDR2 SNEGSKA (reference sequence). The CDR3 totals 15 residues. The CDR3 loop reads CSAREHAGGPETQYF. The CDR3 DNA reads TGCAGTGCTAGAGAGCACGCGGGAGGGCCGGAGACCCAGTACTTC.

This clonotype has just one count. The chain is built from TRBV20-1 and TRBJ2-7, with TRBD1 matching 7 bases. CDR1 is DFQATT, CDR2 SNEGSKA, per germline (reference sequence). The CDR3 has 13 residues. J was trimmed by 0 bases and V by 6 bases; bases with no gene match: 5. The CDR3 region is CSAPDRSSYEQYF. The DNA for the CDR3 is TGCAGTGCGCCGGACAGGAGCTCCTACGAGCAGTACTTC.

The chain carries TRBV7-9 and TRBJ2-7, with 7 bases matching TRBD1. J lost 3 bases, V lost 4 bases, and 6 bases had no gene match. Germline V gene lookup returns CDR1 SEHNR and CDR2 FQNEAQ (reference sequence). The CDR3 contains 14 residues. The CDR3 region is CASSWQGGYYEQYF. The DNA of the CDR3 is TGTGCCAGCAGCTGGCAAGGGGGCTACTACGAGCAGTACTTC.

The chain has TRBV29-1 and TRBJ1-2, with no clear D. The CDR3 sequence is 13 residues long. Per germline, CDR1 SQVTM and CDR2 ANQGSEA. The germline V and J ends were trimmed by 4 bases and 6 bases, with 15 bases remaining between them. CDR3 in amino acids: CSVVVSDGNGYTF. The CDR3, as DNA: TGCAGCGTTGTTGTATCTGACGGAAATGGCTACACCTTC. Filled out from reference TRBV29-1 and TRBJ1-2, the complete variable domain reads SAVISQKPSRDICQRGTSLTIQCQVDSQVTMMFWYRQQPGQSLTLIATANQGSEATYESGFVIDKFPISRPNLTFSTLTVSNMSPEDSSIYLCSVVVSDGNGYTFGSGTRLTVV.

The chain uses TRBV20-1 and TRBJ2-7, with D possibly being TRBD1 or TRBD2 (5 bases each). From germline, CDR1 is DFQATT and CDR2 SNEGSKA (reference sequence). The CDR3 covers 15 residues. Trimming pared 0 bases from V and 0 bases from J, leaving 12 bases between. The CDR3 bases are TGCAGTGCTAGAGATGAGGGGACGGACTCCTACGAGCAGTACTTC. Amino acid sequence: CSARDEGTDSYEQYF.

V usage is TRBV20-1 and J usage is TRBJ2-5, with D perhaps being TRBD1 or TRBD2 (5 bases each). This CDR3 has 11 residues. Germline assignment: CDR1 DFQATT and CDR2 SNEGSKA (reference sequence). CDR3 sequence reads: CTMGHQETQYF. The CDR3 coding sequence is TGCACCATGGGACACCAAGAGACCCAGTACTTC.